These T cell receptor beta chains were read from a single sample in a study of beta chain features in type 1 diabetes. Only in-frame clones appear in the TCRdb table, and some are missing; sequencing was by immunoSEQ multiplex PCR. The sample shows approximately 400,000 clones, more than 13% of them seen only once. The specimen was naive CD4+ T cells from blood. These receptors came from a woman in her late teens or twenties in good health. CDR3s include the opening cysteine and the closing phenylalanine or tryptophan. The D gene is left open where the match is weak. Only part of the rows carry a size: once, few, many, or a class if the clone is expanded.

V	D	J	size	DNA	CDR3
TRBV28	NA	TRBJ2-5	few	TGTGCCAGCAGTTTACCGCTGGGGAGAGAGACCCAGTACTTC	CASSLPLGRETQYF
TRBV2	NA	TRBJ2-5	few	TGTGCCAGCAAAGGGGACCAAGAGACCCAGTACTTC	CASKGDQETQYF
TRBV7-2	TRBD1	TRBJ2-1	NA	TGTGCCAGCAGCTTAGACCAGGGGGTTTACAATGAGCAGTTCTTC	CASSLDQGVYNEQFF
TRBV15	TRBD1	TRBJ2-5	NA	TGTGCCACCAGCAGAGATGCGGGACAGGGGGCGAGAGAGACCCAGTACTTC	CATSRDAGQGARETQYF
TRBV7-9	TRBD1	TRBJ1-1	few	TGTGCCAGCAGCTCAGACGACAGGGGCGCTTTCTTT	CASSSDDRGAFF
TRBV7-2	NA	TRBJ2-7	NA	TGTGCCAGCAGCTTTCAGGTCCCCGGCGAGCAGTACTTC	CASSFQVPGEQYF
TRBV6-5	TRBD2	TRBJ2-7	NA	TGTGCCAGCAGGCCGGGACTAGCAACCTACGAGCAGTACTTC	CASRPGLATYEQYF
TRBV2	TRBD2	TRBJ2-3	few	TGTGCCAGCAGTGCGGGACTAGCCCAAGATACGCAGTATTTT	CASSAGLAQDTQYF
TRBV5-1	NA	TRBJ2-1	NA	TGCGCCAGCAGCTTGGGGGCGGGGTCTTACAATGAGCAGTTCTTC	CASSLGAGSYNEQFF
TRBV29-1	TRBD1	TRBJ1-4	NA	TGCAGCGTGGGGGACAGGGGATTAGAAAAACTGTTTTTT	CSVGDRGLEKLFF
TRBV25-1	TRBD2	TRBJ2-1	few	TGTGCCAGCAGTGAACTAGCGGGAGAGGGTGAGCAGTTCTTC	CASSELAGEGEQFF
TRBV6-4	NA	TRBJ2-6	few	TGTGCCAGCAGTGAAGGGGGTTCTGGGGCCAACGTCCTGACTTTC	CASSEGGSGANVLTF
TRBV27	TRBD1	TRBJ2-7	NA	TGTGCCAGCAGTATGACCGGGACAGTAACCGAGCAGTACTTC	CASSMTGTVTEQYF
TRBV11-2	NA	TRBJ1-2	few	TGTGCCAGCAGACGACCCGGGACACCAACTAACTATGGCTACACCTTC	CASRRPGTPTNYGYTF
TRBV6-5	TRBD2	TRBJ2-1	once	TGTGCCAGCAGTGGACTAGCGGGGCCCCACAATGAGCAGTTCTTC	CASSGLAGPHNEQFF
TRBV30	TRBD1	TRBJ2-7	NA	TGTGCCTGGAGATGGACAGGGGGCACAAACGAGCAGTACTTC	CAWRWTGGTNEQYF
TRBV4-1	NA	TRBJ2-1	NA	TGCGCCAGCAGCCACCCCCAGAGGGCCCCCTACAATGAGCAGTTCTTC	CASSHPQRAPYNEQFF
TRBV4-1	TRBD1	TRBJ1-2	NA	TGCGCCAGCAGCCAAGATGAGTCAGGGGGCCGTTATGGCTACACCTTC	CASSQDESGGRYGYTF
TRBV2	NA	TRBJ2-5	NA	TGTGCCAGCAATCAGGAATACCAAGAGACCCAGTACTTC	CASNQEYQETQYF
TRBV5-1	TRBD1	TRBJ1-2	few	TGCGCCAGCAGCGCGGGGACAGGAGCAAACTATGGCTACACCTTC	CASSAGTGANYGYTF
TRBV7-2	NA	TRBJ2-1	few	TGTGCCAGCAGCCTTGGACTAGGGGGAGGAGGCAATGAGCAGTTCTTC	CASSLGLGGGGNEQFF
TRBV15	NA	TRBJ1-1	few	TGTGCCACCAGCAAGTACTCCGCGGGGTGGAACACTGAAGCTTTCTTT	CATSKYSAGWNTEAFF
TRBV5-1	NA	TRBJ2-7	few	TGCGCCAGCAGCTTGTCGGGGACACAGACCTACGAGCAGTACTTC	CASSLSGTQTYEQYF
TRBV7-3	NA	TRBJ2-1	few	TGTGCCAGCAGCTTGGGAGGGTGGGGATCGGGGAGGACAGACAATGAGCAGTTCTTC	CASSLGGWGSGRTDNEQFF
TRBV11-3	NA	TRBJ2-5	few	TGTGCCAGCAGCTTAAGCCTAGTGGAGACCCAGTACTTC	CASSLSLVETQYF
TRBV2	TRBD2	TRBJ2-5	NA	TGTGCCAGCAGTGGGACTAGGAAAGAGACCCAGTACTTC	CASSGTRKETQYF
TRBV29-1	TRBD1	TRBJ1-2	few	TGCAGCGTCGGACAGGGTTGGGACTATGGCTACACCTTC	CSVGQGWDYGYTF
TRBV25-1	NA	TRBJ1-1	NA	TGTGCCAGCAGTGATCCCCGGCGGGGACACACTGAAGCTTTCTTT	CASSDPRRGHTEAFF
TRBV9	NA	TRBJ2-5	NA	TGTGCCAGCAGCGCTTCCCTGCAGGACTATGGGGAGACCCAGTACTTC	CASSASLQDYGETQYF
TRBV19	TRBD1	TRBJ1-1	NA	TGTGCCACTTCGGACAGGGCGAACACTGAAGCTTTCTTT	CATSDRANTEAFF
TRBV28	TRBD1	TRBJ1-2	NA	TGTGCCAGCCGAGGACAGGGGGTCCGCTACACCTTC	CASRGQGVRYTF
TRBV7-2	NA	TRBJ1-5	NA	TGTGCCAGCAGCTTAGTCTCGATCGGCAGGGGCCGACAGCCCCAGCATTTT	CASSLVSIGRGRQPQHF
TRBV15	TRBD2	TRBJ2-7	few	TGTGCCACCAGCAAGGGACTAGAATACGAGCAGTACTTC	CATSKGLEYEQYF
TRBV10-3	NA	TRBJ2-5	NA	TGTGCCATCAGTGATACAGCACAAGAGACCCAGTACTTC	CAISDTAQETQYF
TRBV28	NA	TRBJ1-2	NA	TGTGCCAGCAGCCAACATTCCGTGAATGGCTACACCTTC	CASSQHSVNGYTF
TRBV28	NA	TRBJ1-2	NA	TGTGCCAGCAGTTCCCCCGCCGGGGGGTCCTATGGCTACACCTTC	CASSSPAGGSYGYTF
TRBV27	TRBD2	TRBJ2-1	once	TGTGCCAGCAGTTCCCTAGCGGGAGGTAGCTACAATGAGCAGTTCTTC	CASSSLAGGSYNEQFF
TRBV29-1	NA	TRBJ1-2	few	TGCAGCGTTGATGGACGGGCAGGGTTGCCCTATGGCTACACCTTC	CSVDGRAGLPYGYTF
TRBV25-1	TRBD1	TRBJ1-1	NA	TGTGCCAGCAGGACAGGGTACACTGAAGCTTTCTTT	CASRTGYTEAFF
TRBV19	TRBD2	TRBJ2-1	few	TGTGCCAGTAGTTGGGGCGGGAGGGTGATCAATGAGCAGTTCTTC	CASSWGGRVINEQFF